The 3 T cell receptor beta chains below all came from one sample that was sequenced in a study of shared clonotypes between healthy human individuals. Clones were sequenced by immunoSEQ multiplex PCR, and TCRdb holds only the in-frame ones, with some missing. The sample records roughly 2.6 million clones, approximately 90% being singletons. Sequenced sample: naive CD4+ T cells sorted from blood. Subset given: CD45RA+ positively selected. The receptors originated from a man younger than 35 in good health.

This chain links TRBV4-1 with TRBJ1-2; the D is unclear. Germline loops: CDR1 MGHRA, CDR2 YSYEKL. This CDR3 region has 14 residues. Trimming cost V 0 bases and J 4 bases, with 9 bases left between them. CDR3 nucleotide sequence: TGCGCCAGCAGCCAAGAAGTAAAGTCCTATGGCTACACCTTC. The encoded protein is CASSQEVKSYGYTF.

Only a few counts were recorded for this clone. The same CDR3 can be traced to other DNA sequences in this sample. V gene TRBV5-1 combines with J gene TRBJ1-3; perhaps TRBD1 as D (5 bases). CDR1 and CDR2 from the germline V gene are SGHRS and YFSETQ. The CDR3 is 15 amino acids. The germline V and J ends were trimmed by 0 bases and 0 bases, with 7 bases remaining between them. DNA for the CDR3: TGCGCCAGCAGCTTGGAGGGGAGCTCTGGAAACACCATATATTTT. It codes for CASSLEGSSGNTIYF.

The rearrangement uses TRBV19 and TRBJ2-5, with a possible D match to TRBD1 (5 bases). Trimming removed 7 bases at V and 5 bases at J, with 20 bases between. The germline CDR1 and CDR2 sequences are LNHDA and SQIVND (reference sequence). The length of the CDR3 is 15 residues. The CDR3 bases are TGTGCCAGTAATGGGATGGCAGGGCCATTGGAGACCCAGTACTTC. This sequence encodes CASNGMAGPLETQYF.